What follows are 21 T cell receptor beta chains derived from one specimen sequenced in a study of blood T cell repertoires in COVID-19. Measured with immunoSEQ multiplex PCR; TCRdb has only the in-frame clones, and not every one. In the table there are 73,000 or so clones, around 70% of which are singletons. The sample comprised peripheral blood. Receptors originate from a man between 60 and 75 years old with acute or convalescent COVID-19.

V usage is TRBV12-5 and J usage is TRBJ1-1; tentatively, D is TRBD1 (5 bases). V was pared by 3 bases and J by 1 base, with 24 bases between. Germline assignment: CDR1 LGHNT and CDR2 FRNRAP. The CDR3 consists of 19 residues. CDR3 DNA sequence: TGTGCTAGTGGTTTAACCAACCCGGCAGGGAGGAAGGGGAACACTGAAGCTTTCTTT. Its protein product is CASGLTNPAGRKGNTEAFF.

Here the CDR3 DNA reads TGCGCCAGCAGCTCCTCACAATGGGGGCAGGACACTGAAGCTTTCTTT. It codes for CASSSSQWGQDTEAFF. The chain links TRBV10-1 to TRBJ1-1, with D possibly being TRBD1 (6 bases). The length of the CDR3 is 16 residues. Germline V gives CDR1 WNHNN, CDR2 SYGVQD (reference sequence). V shed 6 bases and J shed 3 bases, with 20 bases lying between them.

The rearrangement uses TRBV29-1 and TRBJ2-2; 7 nucleotides line up with TRBD2. Germline CDR1 and CDR2: SQVTM and ANQGSEA. This CDR3 comprises 15 residues. The J segment lost 1 base and the V segment lost 4 bases, leaving 6 bases of the junction unmatched. CDR3 sequence: CSVVISGQNTGELFF. The CDR3 DNA sequence: TGCAGCGTTGTTATTAGCGGGCAGAACACCGGGGAGCTGTTTTTT.

This clone was seen repeatedly, ten times or more. This chain uses TRBV7-8 with TRBJ1-3; TRBD1 matches 9 bases. Germline V lookup: CDR1 SGHVS, CDR2 FQNEAQ. After removal of 4 bases from V and 4 bases from J, the junction contained 5 bases not matched to a gene. The CDR3 covers 15 residues. This CDR3 is CASSWTGASGNTIYF. The CDR3, as DNA: TGTGCCAGCAGCTGGACAGGGGCGAGCGGAAACACCATATATTTT.

CDR3 sequence: CASSLSLNTEAFF. CDR3 nucleotide sequence: TGTGCCAGCAGTTTGAGCCTGAACACTGAAGCTTTCTTT. V usage is TRBV12-3 or TRBV12-4 and J usage is TRBJ1-1; D gene ambiguous. V gave up 3 bases and J gave up 0 bases, with 5 bases separating them. This CDR3 is built from 13 residues.

The CDR3 here is CASTTDRVAGNTIYF. CDR3 coding DNA: TGTGCCAGCACCACAGACAGGGTCGCTGGAAACACCATATATTTT. The chain has TRBV18 and TRBJ1-3; 7 bases fit TRBD1. The V and J ends lost 8 bases and 2 bases, in that order; junction bases with no gene match: 9. CDR3 length equals 15 residues. Germline assignment: CDR1 KGHSH and CDR2 LQKENI.

V usage is TRBV18 and J usage is TRBJ2-5; maybe TRBD1 (6 bases). The CDR3 is 16 residues long. The ends were cut back, 1 base at V and 5 bases at J, with 17 bases in the middle. The germline V gene has CDR1 KGHSH and CDR2 LQKENI. The CDR3 region has the DNA TGTGCCAGCTCACCACAGACAGGTTCCCAAGGGGAGACCCAGTACTTC. Its translation is CASSPQTGSQGETQYF.

Written as DNA, the CDR3 is TGTGCCAGCAGCGGACAGGGAGGAAACACCGGGGAGCTGTTTTTT. It yields the protein CASSGQGGNTGELFF. The V and J genes are TRBV9 and TRBJ2-2; D is perhaps TRBD1 (7 bases). This CDR3 spans 15 amino acids. Germline assignment: CDR1 SGDLS and CDR2 YYNGEE. Trimming shortened V by 3 bases and J by 2 bases, and 11 bases separated the two germline ends.

V gene TRBV4-2 combines with J gene TRBJ2-2, with 7 bases that match TRBD2. Germline loops: CDR1 LGHNA, CDR2 YNFKEQ. J gave up 4 bases and V 3 bases, and 5 bases lay outside the gene matches. The CDR3 loop spans 15 amino acids. CDR3 in DNA: TGTGCCAGCAGCCAGCAACCTAGCGGCACCGGGGAGCTGTTTTTT. Translated: CASSQQPSGTGELFF.

CDR3: CASSYSASGTDTQYF. In DNA form, the CDR3 reads TGTGCCAGCAGTTACTCGGCCAGCGGCACAGATACGCAGTATTTT. This chain joins TRBV6-5 and TRBJ2-3; D gene uncertain. The CDR3 runs to 15 residues. Deletions cut 0 bases from V and 1 base from J, with 8 bases between. CDR1 is MNHEY, CDR2 SVGAGI, per germline.

In this sample, this clone turned up once. This rearrangement joins TRBV4-1 to TRBJ2-3, with a possible D match to TRBD2 (5 bases). Trimming removed 1 base at V and 3 bases at J, with 17 bases between. Germline lookup yields CDR1 MGHRA and CDR2 YSYEKL. The length of the CDR3 is 17 residues. The CDR3: CASSQVPAAPSTDTQYF. CDR3 DNA sequence: TGCGCCAGCAGCCAAGTTCCAGCGGCCCCTAGTACAGATACGCAGTATTTT.

The rearrangement links TRBV2 to TRBJ1-1, with D uncertain. CDR1 is SNHLY and CDR2 is FYNNEI in the germline V gene. The V end lost 5 bases, the J end lost 0 bases, and 4 bases lay between the germline ends. The CDR3 length is 12 residues. CDR3 residues: CASSQMNTEAFF. Written as DNA, the CDR3 is TGTGCCAGCAGTCAGATGAACACTGAAGCTTTCTTT.

This clone was observed once. J is TRBJ2-3 and V is TRBV19; no firm D call. The ends were cut back, 7 bases at V and 2 bases at J, with 10 bases in the middle. The germline gives CDR1 LNHDA, CDR2 SQIVND (reference sequence). The CDR3 consists of 13 residues. CDR3 region: CASNGRTTDTQYF. The DNA of the CDR3 is TGTGCCAGTAATGGCAGAACCACAGATACGCAGTATTTT.

V gene TRBV19 combines with J gene TRBJ1-2; 10 bases map to TRBD1. Germline V CDR1 and CDR2: LNHDA, SQIVND (reference sequence). V was clipped by 4 bases and J by 5 bases; unmatched bases: 7. The CDR3 extends over 15 amino acids. The DNA for the CDR3 is TGTGCCAGTAGTAAAGGACAGGGGGAGCTATATGGCTACACCTTC. It encodes CASSKGQGELYGYTF.

The CDR3 DNA sequence: TGTGCCAGCAGCGTAGAAGCTAGCGGGATTTACGAGCAGTACTTC. Its protein is CASSVEASGIYEQYF. This chain connects TRBV9 to TRBJ2-7; 9 bases agree with TRBD2. The J segment lost 4 bases and the V segment lost 0 bases, leaving 5 bases of the junction unmatched. The CDR3 length is 15 residues. Germline-derived CDR1 and CDR2 are SGDLS and YYNGEE.

The chain has TRBV15 and TRBJ1-5; 7 bases agree with TRBD1. The CDR3 contains 18 residues. Per the germline V gene, CDR1 is LNHNV and CDR2 is YYDKDF (reference sequence). Trimming at V came to 0 bases and at J to 5 bases, leaving 13 bases not matched to a gene. The CDR3 here is CATSRDRQGVTMDQPQHF. CDR3 in DNA: TGTGCCACCAGCAGAGATCGGCAGGGGGTTACGATGGATCAGCCCCAGCATTTT.

The chain uses TRBV24-1 and TRBJ2-1, with TRBD1 matching over 7 bases. From germline, CDR1 is KGHDR and CDR2 SFDVKD. The trim removed 5 bases at V and 3 bases at J, leaving 9 bases unmatched. This CDR3 is built from 16 residues. This CDR3 reads CATSVVRDSGYNEQFF. CDR3 bases: TGTGCCACCAGTGTCGTCCGGGACAGCGGCTACAATGAGCAGTTCTTC.

This clone has ten or more counts. The chain recombines TRBV20-1 with TRBJ2-1; possibly TRBD1 for D (6 bases). The CDR3 contains 11 residues. CDR1 and CDR2 (germline): DFQATT, SNEGSKA (reference sequence). V dropped 6 bases and J dropped 7 bases, with 10 bases sitting between them. CDR3 amino acids: CSASDRNEQFF. In nucleotides, the CDR3 is TGCAGTGCGAGCGACAGGAATGAGCAGTTCTTC.

The J gene is TRBJ2-7, the V gene TRBV27; D might be TRBD2 (5 bases). This CDR3 contains 13 residues. In germline, CDR1 is MNHEY, CDR2 SMNVEV (reference sequence). V lost 3 bases, J lost 1 base, and 7 bases lay in between. This CDR3 reads CASSFTGSYEQYF. The CDR3 bases are TGTGCCAGCAGTTTTACGGGGTCCTACGAGCAGTACTTC.

The chain is built from TRBV5-1 and TRBJ2-2, with D tentatively TRBD1 (5 bases). Germline V gives CDR1 SGHRS, CDR2 YFSETQ. The CDR3 is made up of 15 amino acids. The V end lost 1 base, the J end lost 4 bases, and 11 bases lay between the germline ends. CDR3 in amino acids: CASSLRQGSTGELFF. The CDR3 DNA sequence: TGCGCCAGCAGCTTGAGGCAGGGTTCCACCGGGGAGCTGTTTTTT.

The V and J genes are TRBV5-6 and TRBJ2-7; no definite D call. V lost 0 bases and J 2 bases, leaving 9 bases between the germline ends. This CDR3 comprises 14 residues. Germline assignment: CDR1 SGHDT and CDR2 YYEEEE. The CDR3 reads CASSLDLGTYEQYV. DNA of the CDR3: TGTGCCAGCAGCTTGGATCTGGGCACCTACGAGCAGTACGTC.